This T cell receptor (beta chain) was obtained from a study of T cell responses to AZD1222 COVID-19 vaccine. V lost 6 bases and J lost 0, with 12 bases in between. The CDR3 has 14 residues. Germline V gives CDR1 SQVTM, CDR2 ANQGSEA. Using immunoSEQ multiplex PCR, the repertoire was profiled, and TCRdb retains in-frame clones only, with some absent. Here the sample spans over 150,000 clones, roughly nine tenths being singletons. This TCR was recovered from an adult in good health. The chain couples TRBV29-1 to TRBJ2-1; D not resolved. The sequencing here drew on peripheral blood, taken on day 0 of AZD1222 vaccination. CDR3 DNA: TGCAGCGTCCCGCAATCGAGCTCCTACAATGAGCAGTTCTTC. The encoded protein is CSVPQSSSYNEQFF.